Listed here are 24 T cell receptor beta chains from one sample, sequenced in a study of shared clonotypes between healthy human individuals. CD8 cells classed as naive were CD45RO-negative and positively selected for CCR7, excluding terminally differentiated effector memory CD45RA+ cells. The protocol was immunoSEQ multiplex PCR, while the TCRdb copy is restricted to in-frame clones and leaves out a portion. The data hold approximately 840,000 clones, with roughly 96% observed a single time. Sample: naive CD8+ T cells sorted from blood. The receptors derive from a man aged 30-40 years in good health.

The chain is built from TRBV4-3 and TRBJ2-7, with 8 nucleotides matching TRBD2. Germline V gene sequence: CDR1 LGHNA, CDR2 YSLEER. The CDR3 extends over 15 amino acids. V was clipped by 1 base and J by 2 bases; unmatched bases: 4. The CDR3 region is CASSQVISGTYEQYF. CDR3 DNA sequence: TGCGCCAGCAGCCAAGTAATTAGCGGGACCTACGAGCAGTACTTC.

The genes are TRBV7-2 and TRBJ2-1; a possible D gene is TRBD1 (5 bases). V was trimmed by 1 base and J by 4 bases, leaving 23 bases between them. The germline V gene has CDR1 SGHTA and CDR2 FQGNSA. This CDR3 spans 19 amino acids. The CDR3 spells CASSLDWFDSPIGYNEQFF. The DNA of the CDR3 is TGTGCCAGCAGCTTAGACTGGTTTGACAGTCCAATTGGGTACAATGAGCAGTTCTTC.

The chain employs TRBV7-9 and TRBJ1-5; no clear D gene. This CDR3 has 12 amino acids. Germline loops: CDR1 SEHNR, CDR2 FQNEAQ (reference sequence). The V gene lost 1 base and the J gene lost 9 bases, with 7 bases spanning the gap. In DNA form, the CDR3 reads TGTGCCAGCAGCTTAGGCGAATGGCCCCAGCATTTT. As protein: CASSLGEWPQHF.

This chain joins TRBV9 and TRBJ2-2; TRBD1 is a possible D gene (5 bases). Germline V CDR1 and CDR2: SGDLS, YYNGEE. This CDR3 has 15 amino acids. Trimming removed 4 bases from V and 4 bases from J, with 14 bases in between. The CDR3 coding sequence is TGTGCCAGCAGCCGTACAGGACGCGGCACCGGGGAGCTGTTTTTT. Translating it yields CASSRTGRGTGELFF.

The rearrangement uses TRBV7-6 and TRBJ1-3; D is unresolved. V was shortened by 0 bases and J by 0 bases, with 6 bases between the two germline ends. Germline loops: CDR1 SGHVS, CDR2 FNYEAQ. The CDR3 has 15 residues. The CDR3 DNA is TGTGCCAGCAGCTTAGCGATGTCCTCTGGAAACACCATATATTTT. Protein: CASSLAMSSGNTIYF.

J is TRBJ2-3 and V is TRBV19; possible D gene TRBD1, 6 bases. Trimming took 0 bases from V and 0 from J, leaving 13 bases between them. This CDR3 has 17 residues. CDR1 and CDR2 (germline): LNHDA, SQIVND (reference sequence). The CDR3 DNA sequence: TGTGCCAGTAGTATAGATCTGCCAGGGGTCAGCACAGATACGCAGTATTTT. Residues: CASSIDLPGVSTDTQYF.

V is TRBV5-5 and J is TRBJ2-4, with D unclear. The V end was cut by 0 bases, the J end by 0 bases, with 16 bases between. CDR3 length equals 18 residues. CDR1 and CDR2 from the germline V gene are SGHKS and YYEKEE (reference sequence). The DNA for the CDR3 is TGTGCCAGCAGCTTGGGTTTTCTAGTGGTGGGAGCCAAAAACATTCAGTACTTC. Protein: CASSLGFLVVGAKNIQYF.

The chain couples TRBV28 to TRBJ2-7, with TRBD1 matching 11 bases. The CDR3 has 17 residues. Germline CDR1 and CDR2: MDHEN and SYDVKM. Losses at the gene ends were 3 bases for V and 6 bases for J; bases not matched to a gene: 13. The CDR3 sequence: CASSLSPYRDRGSEQYF. CDR3 coding DNA: TGTGCCAGCAGTTTGAGCCCATACCGGGACAGGGGGTCCGAGCAGTACTTC.

The V call is TRBV13, the J call TRBJ2-5; 9 bases align to TRBD2. Germline trimming cut 3 bases from V and 1 base from J; bases unmatched to any gene: 3. The CDR3 is 15 residues long. CDR1 PRHDT and CDR2 FYEKMQ come from the germline V gene (reference sequence). The CDR3 spells CASSFLAGTQETQYF. The DNA for the CDR3 is TGTGCCAGCAGCTTCCTAGCGGGAACCCAAGAGACCCAGTACTTC.

The chain has TRBV2 and TRBJ1-2; D uncertain. The CDR3 spans 15 residues. CDR1 and CDR2 from the germline V gene are SNHLY and FYNNEI. Between the trimmed V and J ends, which lost 3 bases and 0 bases, there was a span of 11 bases. This CDR3 reads CASSDWPGANYGYTF. CDR3 sequence (DNA): TGTGCCAGCAGTGACTGGCCAGGAGCTAACTATGGCTACACCTTC.

The V call is TRBV27, the J call TRBJ2-6, with a weak D call TRBD1 (6 bases). From germline, CDR1 is MNHEY and CDR2 SMNVEV (reference sequence). V was shortened by 4 bases and J by 0 bases, with 19 bases between the two germline ends. The CDR3 is 19 amino acids. The CDR3 region is CASSSLTGKAYSGANVLTF. The CDR3 DNA sequence: TGTGCCAGCAGTTCCTTGACAGGTAAAGCGTACTCTGGGGCCAACGTCCTGACTTTC.

The chain joins TRBV28 to TRBJ2-3, with 9 nucleotides matching TRBD2. This CDR3 spans 16 amino acids. Per germline, CDR1 MDHEN and CDR2 SYDVKM. The ends lost 6 bases at V and 2 bases at J; junction bases unmatched: 9. CDR3: CASRTPTSGFTDTQYF. The CDR3 DNA is TGTGCCAGCAGGACCCCGACTAGCGGATTCACAGATACGCAGTATTTT.

V and J are TRBV11-2 and TRBJ2-1, with TRBD1 identical over 7 bases. The germline CDR1 and CDR2 sequences are SGHAT and FQNNGV. V shed 3 bases and J 5 bases; nucleotides not matched to a gene: 10. The CDR3 contains 16 residues. In DNA form, the CDR3 reads TGTGCCAGCAGCTTCGCCCGGACAGGCCAGCACAATGAGCAGTTCTTC. It codes for CASSFARTGQHNEQFF.

The chain links TRBV25-1 to TRBJ2-1; 10 nucleotides match TRBD2. Germline assignment: CDR1 MGHDK and CDR2 SYGVNS. After removal of 4 bases from V and 7 bases from J, the junction contained 10 bases not matched to a gene. This CDR3 comprises 16 residues. Written as DNA, the CDR3 is TGTGCCAGCAGTGGACCTGCGAGCGGGGGGGTTAATGAGCAGTTCTTC. Translation: CASSGPASGGVNEQFF.

Comment on this clone: A junction boundary mismatches the germline segment, possibly from a read error. The V and J genes are TRBV7-7 and TRBJ2-1; TRBD2 matches at 8 bases. CDR1 and CDR2 from the germline V gene are SSHAT and FNYEAQ (reference sequence). This CDR3 comprises 15 residues. DNA for the CDR3: TGTGCTAGCAGCTTGTGGCTAGCGGGTTACAATGAGCAGTTCTTC. This encodes CASSLWLAGYNEQFF.

This clone has just a few counts. The sample carries other DNA sequences with the same CDR3. This chain connects TRBV5-1 to TRBJ2-2; D gene unclear. The CDR3 is 12 residues long. V was trimmed by 2 bases and J by 2 bases, leaving 1 base between them. The germline gives CDR1 SGHRS, CDR2 YFSETQ. CDR3 DNA: TGCGCCAGCAGCTTTAACACCGGGGAGCTGTTTTTT. As protein: CASSFNTGELFF.

The CDR3 bases are TGTGCCACCAGCAGAGATCCCGGAGAGTACAATGAGCAGTTCTTC. It is translated as CATSRDPGEYNEQFF. The chain carries TRBV15 and TRBJ2-1; D not certain. CDR1 and CDR2 (germline): LNHNV, YYDKDF (reference sequence). This CDR3 contains 15 residues. V shed 0 bases and J shed 4 bases, with 10 bases lying between them.

This clone was detected a few times. The chain carries TRBV28 and TRBJ2-7; D not certain. Germline V gene data show CDR1 as MDHEN and CDR2 as SYDVKM. V lost 6 bases and J lost 3, with 9 bases in between. The CDR3 totals 12 residues. CDR3 residues: CASSRDNYEQYF. DNA of the CDR3: TGTGCCAGCAGCCGTGACAACTACGAGCAGTACTTC.

The V gene is TRBV7-9, the J gene TRBJ1-1; a possible D gene is TRBD1 (5 bases). The V gene lost 8 bases and the J gene lost 6 bases, with 19 bases spanning the gap. This CDR3 comprises 14 residues. Looked up from germline, CDR1 is SEHNR and CDR2 is FQNEAQ (reference sequence). This CDR3 is CASQTGGGYAEAFF. The CDR3 bases are TGTGCCAGCCAAACTGGGGGAGGTTACGCTGAAGCTTTCTTT.

The chain joins TRBV7-6 to TRBJ1-2, with 7 nucleotides matching TRBD1. CDR1 SGHVS and CDR2 FNYEAQ come from the germline V gene. This CDR3 has 15 amino acids. The trim removed 3 bases at V and 6 bases at J, leaving 10 bases unmatched. The chain's CDR3 is CASSFDRDGINGYTF. The CDR3 DNA reads TGTGCCAGCAGCTTTGACAGGGACGGCATCAATGGCTACACCTTC.

The chain joins TRBV29-1 to TRBJ2-1; the match to TRBD1 covers 7 bases. The CDR3 is 13 amino acids. From germline, CDR1 is SQVTM and CDR2 ANQGSEA. V lost 4 bases and J lost 1; bases outside the gene matches: 1. The CDR3: CSVGQGSYNEQFF. The DNA of the CDR3 is TGCAGCGTTGGACAGGGATCCTACAATGAGCAGTTCTTC.

The chain has TRBV5-8 and TRBJ2-7; the D gene is possibly TRBD1 (5 bases). Trimming removed 0 bases at V and 2 bases at J, with 12 bases between. This CDR3 region has 15 residues. Germline V gene sequence: CDR1 SGHTS, CDR2 YDEGEE. The CDR3 DNA sequence: TGTGCCAGCAGCTTGGACAGGATCGGTACCTACGAGCAGTACTTC. Encoded protein: CASSLDRIGTYEQYF.

The chain combines TRBV13 with TRBJ1-2, with a tentative D call TRBD1 (5 bases). V dropped 7 bases and J dropped 4 bases, with 16 bases sitting between them. Germline lookup yields CDR1 PRHDT and CDR2 FYEKMQ (reference sequence). The CDR3 loop spans 14 amino acids. This CDR3 is CASTLGRGPYGYTF. In DNA, the CDR3 is TGTGCCAGCACTTTAGGTCGGGGACCCTATGGCTACACCTTC.

V usage is TRBV27 and J usage is TRBJ2-7; D call uncertain. The germline CDR1 and CDR2 sequences are MNHEY and SMNVEV (reference sequence). V gave up 6 bases and J gave up 3 bases, with 12 bases separating them. The CDR3 runs to 13 residues. CDR3 sequence: CASRPTYGYEQYF. DNA of the CDR3: TGTGCCAGCAGACCCACTTATGGCTACGAGCAGTACTTC.